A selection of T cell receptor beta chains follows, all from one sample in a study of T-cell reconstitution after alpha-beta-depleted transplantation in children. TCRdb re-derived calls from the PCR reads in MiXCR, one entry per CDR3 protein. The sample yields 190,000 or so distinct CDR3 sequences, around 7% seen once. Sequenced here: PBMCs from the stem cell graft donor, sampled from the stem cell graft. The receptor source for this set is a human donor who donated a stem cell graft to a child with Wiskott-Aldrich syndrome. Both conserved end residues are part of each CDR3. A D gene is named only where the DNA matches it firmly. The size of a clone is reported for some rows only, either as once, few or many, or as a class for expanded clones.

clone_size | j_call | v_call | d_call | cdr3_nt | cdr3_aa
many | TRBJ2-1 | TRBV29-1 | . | TGCAGCGTTGAAGGGACAGCATACAATGAGCAGTTCTTC | CSVEGTAYNEQFF
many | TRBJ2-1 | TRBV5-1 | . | TGCGCCAGCAGCTTGAGGGTAGCTGACAATGAGCAGTTCTTC | CASSLRVADNEQFF
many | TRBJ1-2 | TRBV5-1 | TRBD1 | TGCGCCAGCAGCTGGGGGACAGGGAATAGCTATGGCTACACCTTC | CASSWGTGNSYGYTF
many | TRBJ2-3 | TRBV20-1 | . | TGCAGTTCTAAAGGCGCCCGTATGCCAGATACGCAGTATTTT | CSSKGARMPDTQYF
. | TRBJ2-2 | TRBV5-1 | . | TGCGCCAGCAGCTTGGCCCACGGTGCCGGGAACACCGGGGAGCTGTTTTTT | CASSLAHGAGNTGELFF
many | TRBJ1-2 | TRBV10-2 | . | TGCGCCAGCAGTGACTCGACAAGATTTAACTATGGCTACACCTTC | CASSDSTRFNYGYTF
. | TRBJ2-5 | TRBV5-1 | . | TGCGCCAGCAGCACCCAAGGGCAGGGTCAAGAGACCCAGTACTTC | CASSTQGQGQETQYF
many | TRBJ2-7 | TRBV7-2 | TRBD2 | TGTGCCAGCAGCTCCACGGGACTAGCGGTTTACGAGCAGTACTTC | CASSSTGLAVYEQYF
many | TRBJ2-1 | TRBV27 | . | TGTGCCAGCAGTCGGGCCGCCTCCTACAATGAGCAGTTCTTC | CASSRAASYNEQFF
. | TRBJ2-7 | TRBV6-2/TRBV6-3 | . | TGTGCCAGCAGTCAAATCGGACACCACAGGGACTTC | CASSQIGHHRDF
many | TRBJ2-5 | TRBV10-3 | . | TGTGCCATCAGTGAACAACTTGGACAGATAGGGGAGACCCAGTACTTC | CAISEQLGQIGETQYF
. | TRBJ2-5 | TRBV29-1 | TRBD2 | TGCAGCGGCGGGGAGGGCGCAGAGACCCAGTACTTC | CSGGEGAETQYF
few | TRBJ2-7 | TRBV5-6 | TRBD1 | TGTGCCAGCAGCCGACCGGGACAGGCGTCCGAGCAGTACTTC | CASSRPGQASEQYF
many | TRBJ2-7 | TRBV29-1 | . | TGCAGCGTTGGGCAGGGGAGGTTTGGGCAGTACTTC | CSVGQGRFGQYF
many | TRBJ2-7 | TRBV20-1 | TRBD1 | TGCAGTGCTAGGGGGGGACAGGGGTACGAGCAGTACTTC | CSARGGQGYEQYF
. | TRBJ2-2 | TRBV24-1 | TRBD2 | TGTGCCACCAGTGATCTAGCGGGAGGGCCAGGCGGGGAGCTGTTTTTT | CATSDLAGGPGGELFF
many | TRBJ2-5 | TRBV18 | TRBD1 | TGTGCCAGCTCACCTCCCAGGGGGCAAGAGACCCAGTACTTC | CASSPPRGQETQYF
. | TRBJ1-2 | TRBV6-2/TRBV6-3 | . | TGTGCCAGCAGTGTCTACAGATATGGCTACACCTTC | CASSVYRYGYTF
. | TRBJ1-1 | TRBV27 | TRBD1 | TGTGCCAGCAGACTGGAACTGCAGGGGGACACTGAAGCTTTCTTT | CASRLELQGDTEAFF
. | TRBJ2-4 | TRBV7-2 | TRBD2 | TGTGCCAGCAGCTTAGGATCATCGGGACTAGCGGGAGAACGCTTC | CASSLGSSGLAGERF
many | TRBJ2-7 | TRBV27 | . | TGTGCCAGCAGTCTCCAGGGTACCTACGAGCAGTACTTC | CASSLQGTYEQYF
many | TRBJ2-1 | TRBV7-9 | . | TGTGCCAGCACAACCGACTGGGATGAGCAGTTCTTC | CASTTDWDEQFF
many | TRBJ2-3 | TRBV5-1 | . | TGCGCCAGCAGCTTGGGATCCAGGGCCGATTTCACAGATACGCAGTATTTT | CASSLGSRADFTDTQYF
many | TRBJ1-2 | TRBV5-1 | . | TGCGCCAGCAGCTTGGAGGGGTTCTATGGCTACACCTTC | CASSLEGFYGYTF
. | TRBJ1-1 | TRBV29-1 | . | TGCAGCGTTTTGGAGACATTGAACACTGAAGCTTTCTTT | CSVLETLNTEAFF
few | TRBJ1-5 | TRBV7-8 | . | TGTGCCAGCAGCTTTGAGAGCAATCAGCCCCAGCATTTT | CASSFESNQPQHF
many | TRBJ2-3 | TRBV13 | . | TGTGCCAGCAGCAAACGGGGGTTCAGCACAGATACGCAGTATTTT | CASSKRGFSTDTQYF
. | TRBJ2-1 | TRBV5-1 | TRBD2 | TGCGCCAGCAGCTTGGATCTAGCGGGGAAGGATGAGCAGTTCTTC | CASSLDLAGKDEQFF
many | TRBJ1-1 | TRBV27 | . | TGTGCCAGCAGTAACGGCAAAAGCTTGAACACTGAAGCTTTCTTT | CASSNGKSLNTEAFF
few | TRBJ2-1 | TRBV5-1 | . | TGCGCCAGCAGCTTGGTTTCGCCGCCTTCCAATGAGCAGTTCTTC | CASSLVSPPSNEQFF
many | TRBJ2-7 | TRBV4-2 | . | TGTGCCAGCAGCCAAGACGCCAGCGGAGGGACCTACGAGCAGTACTTC | CASSQDASGGTYEQYF
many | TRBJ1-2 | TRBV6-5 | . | TGTGCCAGCAGTTACTTCGGCAGGCGTTATGGCTACACCTTC | CASSYFGRRYGYTF
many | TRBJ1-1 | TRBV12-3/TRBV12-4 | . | TGTGCCAGCAGTTTACAGCAGGTGAACACTGAAGCTTTCTTT | CASSLQQVNTEAFF
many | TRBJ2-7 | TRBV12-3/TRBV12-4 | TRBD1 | TGTGCCAGCAGTCAAAGGGGACAGGGGGCGAACGAGCAGTACTTC | CASSQRGQGANEQYF
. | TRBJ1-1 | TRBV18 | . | TGTGCCAGCTCTCCCGTAGGGAGGACTGAAGCTTTCTTT | CASSPVGRTEAFF
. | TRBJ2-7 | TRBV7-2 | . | TGTGCCAGCAGCTTAGCCCTGGGGGGAGTGACCTCCTACGAGCAGTACTTC | CASSLALGGVTSYEQYF
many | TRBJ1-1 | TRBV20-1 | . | TGCAGTGCTGTCCGACAGTTCAACACTGAAGCTTTCTTT | CSAVRQFNTEAFF
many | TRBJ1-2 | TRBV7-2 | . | TGTGCCAGCAGCTTAGACAGTGGGTATGGCTACACCTTC | CASSLDSGYGYTF
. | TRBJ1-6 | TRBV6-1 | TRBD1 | TGTGCCAGCAGTCAAACAGGGGGCCATAATTCACCCCTCCACTTT | CASSQTGGHNSPLHF
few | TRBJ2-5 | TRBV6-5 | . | TGTGCCAGCAGTTTATCGGGGAAAGAGACCCAGTACTTC | CASSLSGKETQYF
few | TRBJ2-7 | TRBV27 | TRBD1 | TGTGCCAGCAGTTCACACCCCGGACAGGGTCATGTCTACGAGCAGTACTTC | CASSSHPGQGHVYEQYF
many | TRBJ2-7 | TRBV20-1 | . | TGCAGTGGCGAGACCCGGACAACTGAGTACGAGCAGTACTTC | CSGETRTTEYEQYF
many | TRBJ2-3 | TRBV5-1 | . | TGCGCCAGCAGCTTGGACTACAGCACAGATACGCAGTATTTT | CASSLDYSTDTQYF
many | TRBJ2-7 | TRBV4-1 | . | TGCGCCAGCAGCCAAGAAGACAGCCCGAGCGACGAGCAGTACTTC | CASSQEDSPSDEQYF
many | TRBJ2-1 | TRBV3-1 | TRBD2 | TGTGCCAGCAGCCCCCCACAGCGGGAGGTGGATGAGCAGTTCTTC | CASSPPQREVDEQFF
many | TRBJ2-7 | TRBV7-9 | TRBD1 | TGTGCCAGCAGCGAGGGACAGGTTCCGTACGAGCAGTACTTC | CASSEGQVPYEQYF
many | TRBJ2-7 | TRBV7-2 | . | TGTGCCAGCAGCTTCCGGACAGAATACGAGCAGTACTTC | CASSFRTEYEQYF
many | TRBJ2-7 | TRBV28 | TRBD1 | TGTGCCAGCAGTTCCCCGACAGGGGGGACGTACGAGCAGTACTTC | CASSSPTGGTYEQYF